A selection of T cell receptor beta chains follows, all from one sample in a study of CD8+CD57+ T cells in acquired aplastic anemia. MiXCR was run by TCRdb on the reads, yielding one entry per CDR3 protein. This sample yields approximately 260,000 distinct CDR3 sequences, of which 65% to 90% are seen a single time; 35% to 50% belongs to the top ten. The sequenced sample was sorted CD4+, CD8+, or CD8+CD57+ T cells (not recorded which) from PBMCs. The receptors derive from a human donor with aplastic anemia. Each CDR3 is given without its conserved first and last residue. Fields, in order: clone size, J gene, D gene, V gene, CDR3 protein. A D gene is named only where the DNA matches it firmly. Only part of the rows carry a size: once, few, many, or a class if the clone is expanded.

>NA|TRBJ2-7|TRBD1|TRBV7-3
ATSVRGRADEEY
>NA|TRBJ2-7|NA|TRBV2
ASSDGGFHEQY
>NA|TRBJ2-5|NA|TRBV7-9
ATSFESDQETQS
>few|TRBJ1-1|NA|TRBV7-3
ASSKRRNTEAF
>NA|TRBJ2-3|NA|TRBV9
ASSGVTGGIDTQY
>NA|TRBJ2-3|NA|TRBV9
ASGVGGKEPQY
>NA|TRBJ2-3|NA|TRBV5-6
ASSFWDGGTDTQY
>NA|TRBJ2-1|NA|TRBV7-3
ASSSGMKGGQF
>NA|TRBJ2-7|NA|TRBV7-6
ASSELEPHIYEQY
>NA|TRBJ2-1|NA|TRBV20-1
SARDFRDTEQF
>many|TRBJ2-3|NA|TRBV27
ASSFRVETQADTQY
>many|TRBJ1-1|TRBD1|TRBV27
ASRNRGSLGEAF
>NA|TRBJ2-5|TRBD1|TRBV5-1
ASSTDRVEETQY
>NA|TRBJ1-1|NA|TRBV29-1
SVEDRRFLNTEAF
>NA|TRBJ1-1|NA|TRBV4-3
ASSDKKTGNTEAF
>NA|TRBJ2-5|NA|TRBV7-9
ASSLAGSYGA
>NA|TRBJ2-7|TRBD1|TRBV12-3/TRBV12-4
ASSSLGTGGEQY
>NA|TRBJ1-1|TRBD1|TRBV19
ASSIVSGGVTEAF
>NA|TRBJ1-2|TRBD1|TRBV7-2
ASSLTGGVDYGYT
>NA|TRBJ1-2|NA|TRBV5-4
ATSSTGDGYT
>NA|TRBJ2-3|NA|TRBV7-8
ASSLTSTGQGNGY
>NA|TRBJ2-7|NA|TRBV5-8
AIIRANEQY
>NA|TRBJ1-5|NA|TRBV20-1
SASQGGNQPQH
>NA|TRBJ2-5|NA|TRBV5-4
ASSFPPEQETQY
>few|TRBJ1-2|NA|TRBV7-2
ASSLGSREIEKLYT
>NA|TRBJ2-5|NA|TRBV5-4
ASSSASEQETQY
>NA|TRBJ1-6|NA|TRBV7-6
ASGLSSYNSPLH
>NA|TRBJ1-6|NA|TRBV11-2
ASSFTSGVSPLH
>NA|TRBJ2-6|NA|TRBV10-3
AISWCPGANVLT
>NA|TRBJ2-5|NA|TRBV7-8
ASRIQGRETQY
>NA|TRBJ2-1|TRBD2|TRBV2
ASRSSGPTSYNEQF
>NA|TRBJ1-5|NA|TRBV19
ASSITSGITQQFF
>NA|TRBJ2-7|TRBD1|TRBV20-1
SASKSGQGAYEQY
>NA|TRBJ2-3|NA|TRBV10-3
AISDELDTQY
>NA|TRBJ1-1|NA|TRBV2
ASSLDLTGKPEAF
>few|TRBJ1-5|NA|TRBV10-3
AISEGQGQPQH
>NA|TRBJ1-1|TRBD1|TRBV20-1
SATQGTVTEAF
>many|TRBJ2-2|TRBD2|TRBV5-8
ASSLTSGTNTGELF
>NA|TRBJ1-1|NA|TRBV29-1
SVVGSTAIMNTEAF
>NA|TRBJ2-5|NA|TRBV9
ASSGGSSKQSHD
>NA|TRBJ2-3|NA|TRBV7-9
ASSSSDTQYSGP
>few|TRBJ1-1|NA|TRBV19
ASSKGRSNTEAF
>NA|TRBJ2-7|NA|TRBV9
ASSVVTTDYEQY
>NA|NA|TRBD2|TRBV7-8
ASSLTGGSDTQY
>few|TRBJ2-5|TRBD2|TRBV10-2
ATQTSGSQTQY
>once|TRBJ2-1|NA|TRBV7-3
ASSFKGTWGGTEQF
>NA|TRBJ2-3|TRBD1|TRBV11-3
ASSSIDRAYTDTQY